This T cell receptor (beta chain) was retrieved from a study of blood T cells in healthy people across ages. In the study overall: About one barcoded TCR beta cDNA was captured per two T cells.

General study points: The donors' CMV status was not determined, possibly confounding changes in expanded clonotypes.

Looked up from germline, CDR1 is SGHTA and CDR2 is FQGTGA. The CDR3 runs to 16 residues. Trimming left V 3 bases short and J 4 bases short, with 16 bases between. Then a second PCR, running roughly 7 to 11 cycles, was carried out with a sample-barcoded 5' primer and a J-beta primer mix. TCRdb fed the 5' RACE reads into MiXCR, producing one record per CDR3 protein. The sample holds over 1.5 million distinct CDR3 sequences, less than 50% seen once. Remarks on this clonotype: Its antigen is as yet unknown.

This chain uses TRBV7-3 with TRBJ2-1; TRBD2 is a possible D gene (5 bases). Sequences were obtained from blood. The TCR comes from a woman aged 40 to 49 in good health. CDR3 loop: CASSFSTRAQYNEQFF. The CDR3 bases are TGTGCCAGCAGCTTTAGTACGCGGGCGCAGTACAATGAGCAGTTCTTC.